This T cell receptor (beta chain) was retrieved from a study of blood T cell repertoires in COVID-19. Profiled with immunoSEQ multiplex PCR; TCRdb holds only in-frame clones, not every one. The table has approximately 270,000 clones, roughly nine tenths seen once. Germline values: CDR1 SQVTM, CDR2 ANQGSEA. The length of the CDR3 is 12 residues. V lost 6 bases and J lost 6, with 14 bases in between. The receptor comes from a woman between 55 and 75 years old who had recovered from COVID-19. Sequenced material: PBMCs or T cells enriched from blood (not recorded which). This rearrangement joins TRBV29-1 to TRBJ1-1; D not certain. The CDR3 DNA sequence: TGCAGCGTCATCGGAGGGTTGGCTGAAGCTTTCTTT. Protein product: CSVIGGLAEAFF.